This entry is about one T cell receptor (beta chain). The sample is drawn from a study of monozygotic twins with inflammatory bowel disease. The germline V gene has CDR1 LNHDA and CDR2 SQIVND (reference sequence). The CDR3 sequence is 14 residues long. TCRdb re-called the 5' RACE reads, yielding one record per CDR3 amino acid sequence without DNA. The record lists about 440,000 distinct CDR3 sequences, of which the ten most abundant hold roughly 2.3%. Sequencing was carried out using blood. The TCR comes from a human donor with ulcerative colitis or Crohn's disease, or a healthy co-twin of an affected twin (not recorded which). The V and J genes are TRBV19 and TRBJ2-1; with no DNA, the TCRdb D assignment of TRBD1 cannot be verified. The CDR3 is CATSQTGISNEQFF.